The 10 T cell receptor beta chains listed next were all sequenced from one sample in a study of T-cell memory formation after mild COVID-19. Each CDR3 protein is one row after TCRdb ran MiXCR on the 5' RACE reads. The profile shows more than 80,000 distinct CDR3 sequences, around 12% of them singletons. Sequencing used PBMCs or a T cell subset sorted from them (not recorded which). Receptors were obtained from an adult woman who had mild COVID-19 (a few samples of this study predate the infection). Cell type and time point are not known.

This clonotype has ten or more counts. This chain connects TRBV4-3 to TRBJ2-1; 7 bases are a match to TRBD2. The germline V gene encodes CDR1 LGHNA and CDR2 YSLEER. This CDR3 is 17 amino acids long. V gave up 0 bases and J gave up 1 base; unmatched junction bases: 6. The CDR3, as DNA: TGCGCCAGCAGCCAAGATCCTGCTAGCGGTTCCTACAATGAGCAGTTCTTC. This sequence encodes CASSQDPASGSYNEQFF.

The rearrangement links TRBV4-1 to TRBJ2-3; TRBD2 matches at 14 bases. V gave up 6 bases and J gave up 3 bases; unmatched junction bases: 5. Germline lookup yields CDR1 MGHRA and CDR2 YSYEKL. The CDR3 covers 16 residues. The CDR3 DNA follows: TGCGCCAGCAGTCGGCGACTAGCGGGGGGGACAGATACGCAGTATTTT. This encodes CASSRRLAGGTDTQYF.

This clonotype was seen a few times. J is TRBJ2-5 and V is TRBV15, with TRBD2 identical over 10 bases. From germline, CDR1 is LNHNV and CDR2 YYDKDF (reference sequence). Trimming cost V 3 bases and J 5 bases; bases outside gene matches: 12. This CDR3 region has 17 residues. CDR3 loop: CATSSEVASGSWETQYF. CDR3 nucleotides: TGTGCCACCAGCAGTGAGGTTGCTAGCGGGAGTTGGGAGACCCAGTACTTC.

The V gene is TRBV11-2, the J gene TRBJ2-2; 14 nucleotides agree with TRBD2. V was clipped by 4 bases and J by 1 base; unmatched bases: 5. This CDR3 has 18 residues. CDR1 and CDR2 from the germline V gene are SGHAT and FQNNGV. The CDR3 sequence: CASSSGLAGAVNTGELFF. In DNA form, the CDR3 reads TGTGCCAGCAGCTCGGGACTAGCGGGAGCCGTGAACACCGGGGAGCTGTTTTTT.

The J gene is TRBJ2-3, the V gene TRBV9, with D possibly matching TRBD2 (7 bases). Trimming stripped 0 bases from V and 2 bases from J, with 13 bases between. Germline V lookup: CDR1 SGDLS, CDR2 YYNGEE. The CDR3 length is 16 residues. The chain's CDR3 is CASSVGGGHSTDTQYF. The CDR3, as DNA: TGTGCCAGCAGCGTAGGGGGGGGCCACTCCACAGATACGCAGTATTTT.

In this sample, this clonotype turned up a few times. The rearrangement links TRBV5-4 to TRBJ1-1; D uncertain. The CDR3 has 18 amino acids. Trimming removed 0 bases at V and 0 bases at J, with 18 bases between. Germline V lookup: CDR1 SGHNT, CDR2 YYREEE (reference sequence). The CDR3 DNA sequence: TGTGCCAGCAGCTTGGACCTTGCGGTCCGCATTATGAACACTGAAGCTTTCTTT. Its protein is CASSLDLAVRIMNTEAFF.

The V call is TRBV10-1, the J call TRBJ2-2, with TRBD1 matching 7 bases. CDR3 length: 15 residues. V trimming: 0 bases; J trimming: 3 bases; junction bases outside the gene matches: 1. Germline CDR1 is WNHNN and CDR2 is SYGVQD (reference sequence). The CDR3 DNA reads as TGCGCCAGCAGTGAGTCGGACAGGCACACCGGGGAGCTGTTTTTT. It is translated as CASSESDRHTGELFF.

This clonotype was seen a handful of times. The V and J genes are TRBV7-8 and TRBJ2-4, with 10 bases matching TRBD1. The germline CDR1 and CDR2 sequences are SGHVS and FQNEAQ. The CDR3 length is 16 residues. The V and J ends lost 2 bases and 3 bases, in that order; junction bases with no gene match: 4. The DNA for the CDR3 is TGTGCCAGCAGCTTATCCGGGACAGGGGTCAAAAACATTCAGTACTTC. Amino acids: CASSLSGTGVKNIQYF.

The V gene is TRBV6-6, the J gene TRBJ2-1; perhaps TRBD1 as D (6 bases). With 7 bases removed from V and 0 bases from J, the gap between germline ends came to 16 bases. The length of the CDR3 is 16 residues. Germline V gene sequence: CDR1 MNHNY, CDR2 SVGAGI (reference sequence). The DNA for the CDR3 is TGTGCCAGCACCCACCCAGGGGAGAGCTCCTACAATGAGCAGTTCTTC. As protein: CASTHPGESSYNEQFF.

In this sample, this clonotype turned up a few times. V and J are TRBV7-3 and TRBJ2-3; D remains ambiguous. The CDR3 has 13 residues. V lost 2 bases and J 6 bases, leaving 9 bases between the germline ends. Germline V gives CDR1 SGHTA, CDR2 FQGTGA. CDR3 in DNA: TGTGCCAGCAGCTTAGGCGCATTGGATACGCAGTATTTT. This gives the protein CASSLGALDTQYF. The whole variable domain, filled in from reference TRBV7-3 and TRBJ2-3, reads GAGVSQTPSNKVTEKGKYVELRCDPISGHTALYWYRQSLGQGPEFLIYFQGTGAADDSGLPNDRFFAVRPEGSVSTLKIQRTERGDSAVYLCASSLGALDTQYFGPGTRLTVL.